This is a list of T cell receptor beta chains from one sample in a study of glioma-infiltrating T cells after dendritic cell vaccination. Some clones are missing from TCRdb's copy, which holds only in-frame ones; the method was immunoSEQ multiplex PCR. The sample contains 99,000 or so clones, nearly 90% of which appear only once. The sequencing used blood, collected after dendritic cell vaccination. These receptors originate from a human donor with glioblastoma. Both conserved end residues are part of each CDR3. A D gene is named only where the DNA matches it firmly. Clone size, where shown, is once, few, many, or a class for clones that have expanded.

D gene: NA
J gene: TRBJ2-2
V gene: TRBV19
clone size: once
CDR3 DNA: TGTGCCAGTAGTTTCCTTAACACCGGGGAGCTGTTTTTT
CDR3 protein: CASSFLNTGELFF

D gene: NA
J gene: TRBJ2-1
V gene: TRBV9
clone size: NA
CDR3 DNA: TGTGCCAGCAGCGTAGGTGTTGGGTGGGGAGGCAATGAGCAGTTCTTC
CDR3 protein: CASSVGVGWGGNEQFF

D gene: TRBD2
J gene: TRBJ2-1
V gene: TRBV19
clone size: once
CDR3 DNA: TGTGCCAGTAGAACCGGGACTAGCGGCTTCAATGAGCAGTTCTTC
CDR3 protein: CASRTGTSGFNEQFF

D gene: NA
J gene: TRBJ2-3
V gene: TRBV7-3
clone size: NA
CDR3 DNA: TGTGCCAGCAGAGGGGCACGAGCGGATACGCAGTATTTT
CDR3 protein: CASRGARADTQYF

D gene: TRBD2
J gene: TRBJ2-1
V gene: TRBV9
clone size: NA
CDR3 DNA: TGTGCCAGCAGCGTAGGGGGGGGGACCTACAATGAGCAGTTCTTC
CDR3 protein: CASSVGGGTYNEQFF

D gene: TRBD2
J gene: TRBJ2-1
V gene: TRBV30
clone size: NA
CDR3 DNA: TGTGCCTGGAAGAGACTAGCGGGCAAGCACAATGAGCAGTTCTTC
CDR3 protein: CAWKRLAGKHNEQFF

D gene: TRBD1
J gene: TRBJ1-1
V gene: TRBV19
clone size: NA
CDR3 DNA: TGTGCCAGTAGTGCCGAGGGACAGCCTGAAGCTTTCTTT
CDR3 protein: CASSAEGQPEAFF

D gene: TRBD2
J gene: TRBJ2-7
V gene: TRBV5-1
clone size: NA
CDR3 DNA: TGCGCCAGCAGCTTGGGGGGCGGGAGCTCCTACGAGCAGTACTTC
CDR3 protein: CASSLGGGSSYEQYF

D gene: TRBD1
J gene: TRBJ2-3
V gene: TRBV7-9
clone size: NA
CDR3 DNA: TGTGCCAGCAGCTTAATTCTGGGACAGGGGGCGGCAAGTACGCAGTATTTT
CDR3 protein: CASSLILGQGAASTQYF

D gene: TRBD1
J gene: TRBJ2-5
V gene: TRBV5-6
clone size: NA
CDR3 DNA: TGTGCCAGCAGCGATGGGACAGAAGAGACCCAGTACTTC
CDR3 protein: CASSDGTEETQYF

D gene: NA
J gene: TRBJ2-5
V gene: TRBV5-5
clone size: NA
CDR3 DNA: TGTGCCAGCAGCTTGGTGGCGACCCAGTACTTC
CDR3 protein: CASSLVATQYF

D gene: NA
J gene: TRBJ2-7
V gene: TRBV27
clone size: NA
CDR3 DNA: TGTGCCAGCAGCGCGTCCGGGGGAGCCTACGAGCAGTACTTC
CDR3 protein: CASSASGGAYEQYF

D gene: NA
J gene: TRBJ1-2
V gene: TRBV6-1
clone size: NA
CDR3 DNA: TGTGCCAGCAGGGCAGGAGGTTTCTATGGCTACACCTTC
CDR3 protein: CASRAGGFYGYTF

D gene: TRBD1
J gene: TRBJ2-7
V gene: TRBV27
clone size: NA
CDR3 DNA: TGTGCCAGCAGGGGACAGGGGGGCTACGAGCAGTACTTC
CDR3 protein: CASRGQGGYEQYF

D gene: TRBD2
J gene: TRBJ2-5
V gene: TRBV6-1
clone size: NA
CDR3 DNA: TGTGCCAGCAGTCCGACTAGCGCACAAGAGACCCAGTACTTC
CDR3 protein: CASSPTSAQETQYF

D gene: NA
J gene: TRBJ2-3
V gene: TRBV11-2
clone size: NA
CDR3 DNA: TGTGCCAGCAGCTTAGTAGGGCGCGGGACAGATACGCAGTATTTT
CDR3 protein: CASSLVGRGTDTQYF

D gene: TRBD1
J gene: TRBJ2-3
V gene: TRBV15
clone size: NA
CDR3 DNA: TGTGCCACCAGCAGGCCTCCCGGGACAGGGTACACAGATACGCAGTATTTT
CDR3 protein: CATSRPPGTGYTDTQYF

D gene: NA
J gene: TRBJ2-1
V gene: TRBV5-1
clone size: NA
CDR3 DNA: TGCGCCAGCAGCTTGGGGGCGTTAATCCCCGGCAATGAGCAGTTCTTC
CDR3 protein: CASSLGALIPGNEQFF

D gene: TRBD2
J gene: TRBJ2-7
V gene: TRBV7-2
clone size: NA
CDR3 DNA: TGTGCCAGCACCTTTACTAGCGGGCCCTACGAGCAGTACTTC
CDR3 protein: CASTFTSGPYEQYF

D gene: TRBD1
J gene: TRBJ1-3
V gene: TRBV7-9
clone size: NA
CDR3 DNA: TGTGCCAGCAGCCTGGACAGGGCCTCTGGAAACACCATATATTTT
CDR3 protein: CASSLDRASGNTIYF

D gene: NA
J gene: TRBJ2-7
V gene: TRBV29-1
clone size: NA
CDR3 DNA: TGCAGCGTTGTGCTGGGGGCAAGGGAGCAGTACTTC
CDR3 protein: CSVVLGAREQYF

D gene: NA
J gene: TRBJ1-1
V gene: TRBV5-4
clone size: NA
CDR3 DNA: TGTGCCAGCAGCTTGGACCGGGAAGAAAACACTGAAGCTTTCTTT
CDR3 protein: CASSLDREENTEAFF

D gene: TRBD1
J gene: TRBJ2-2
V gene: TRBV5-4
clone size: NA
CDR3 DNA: TGTGCCAGCAGCTTGGAGACAGGGTTCACCGGGGAGCTGTTTTTT
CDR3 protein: CASSLETGFTGELFF

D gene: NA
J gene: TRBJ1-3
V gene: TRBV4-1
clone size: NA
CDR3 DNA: TGCGCCAGCAGCCAAGATGGGCGGGTGGCTGGAAACACCATATATTTT
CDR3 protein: CASSQDGRVAGNTIYF